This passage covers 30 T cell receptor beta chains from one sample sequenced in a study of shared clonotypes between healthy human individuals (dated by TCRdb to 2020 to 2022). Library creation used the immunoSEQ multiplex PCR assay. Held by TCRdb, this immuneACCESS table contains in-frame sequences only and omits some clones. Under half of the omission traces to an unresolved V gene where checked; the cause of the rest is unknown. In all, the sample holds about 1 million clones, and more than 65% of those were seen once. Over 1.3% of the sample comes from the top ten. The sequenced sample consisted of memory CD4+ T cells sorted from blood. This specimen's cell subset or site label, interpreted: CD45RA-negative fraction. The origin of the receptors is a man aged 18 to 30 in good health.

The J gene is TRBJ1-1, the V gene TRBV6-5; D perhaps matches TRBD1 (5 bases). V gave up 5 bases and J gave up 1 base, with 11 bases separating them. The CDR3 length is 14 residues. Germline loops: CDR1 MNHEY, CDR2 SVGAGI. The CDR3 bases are TGTGCCAGCAGTCTGGGACCCCCGAACACTGAAGCTTTCTTT. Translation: CASSLGPPNTEAFF.

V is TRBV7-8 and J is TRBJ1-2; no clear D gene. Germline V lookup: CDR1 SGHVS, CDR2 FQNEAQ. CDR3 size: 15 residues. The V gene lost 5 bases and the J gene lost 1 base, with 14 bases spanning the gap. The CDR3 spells CASSKAGSVNYGYTF. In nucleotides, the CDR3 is TGTGCCAGCAGCAAGGCCGGGTCGGTTAACTATGGCTACACCTTC.

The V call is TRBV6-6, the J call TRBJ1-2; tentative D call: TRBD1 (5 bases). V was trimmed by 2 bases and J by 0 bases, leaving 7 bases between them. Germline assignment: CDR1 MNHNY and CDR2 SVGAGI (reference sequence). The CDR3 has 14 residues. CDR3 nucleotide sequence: TGTGCCAGCAGTTACGACAGATCTAACTATGGCTACACCTTC. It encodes CASSYDRSNYGYTF.

The CDR3 region is CASSLAVSSYEQYF. DNA of the CDR3: TGCGCCAGCAGCTTGGCTGTGAGCTCCTACGAGCAGTACTTC. This chain connects TRBV5-1 to TRBJ2-7; D is ambiguous. The CDR3 consists of 14 residues. The V and J ends lost 0 bases and 0 bases respectively, with 7 bases between them. CDR1 and CDR2 (germline): SGHRS, YFSETQ.

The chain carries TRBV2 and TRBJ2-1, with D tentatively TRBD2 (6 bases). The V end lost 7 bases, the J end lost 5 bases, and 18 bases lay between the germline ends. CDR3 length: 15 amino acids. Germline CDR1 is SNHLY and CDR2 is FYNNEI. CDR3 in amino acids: CASILDGGANNEQFF. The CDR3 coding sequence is TGTGCCAGCATCCTGGATGGCGGGGCCAACAATGAGCAGTTCTTC.

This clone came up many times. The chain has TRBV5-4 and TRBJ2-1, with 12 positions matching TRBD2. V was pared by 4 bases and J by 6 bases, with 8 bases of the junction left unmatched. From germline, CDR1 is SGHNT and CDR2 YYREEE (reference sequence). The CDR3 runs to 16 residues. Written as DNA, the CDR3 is TGTGCCAGCAGCGCCATGACTAGCGGGAGAGTCAATGAGCAGTTCTTC. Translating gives CASSAMTSGRVNEQFF.

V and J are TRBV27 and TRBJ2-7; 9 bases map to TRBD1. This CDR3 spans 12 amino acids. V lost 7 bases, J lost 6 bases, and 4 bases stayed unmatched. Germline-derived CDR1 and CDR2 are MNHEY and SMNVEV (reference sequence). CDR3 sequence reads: CASKTGGGEQYF. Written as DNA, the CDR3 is TGTGCCAGCAAAACAGGGGGCGGCGAGCAGTACTTC.

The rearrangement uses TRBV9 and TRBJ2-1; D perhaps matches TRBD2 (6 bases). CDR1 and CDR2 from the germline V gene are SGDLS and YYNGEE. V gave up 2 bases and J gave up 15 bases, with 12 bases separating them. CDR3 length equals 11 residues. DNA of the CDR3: TGTGCCAGCAGCGTCGATTCGGGGGTGTTCTTC. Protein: CASSVDSGVFF. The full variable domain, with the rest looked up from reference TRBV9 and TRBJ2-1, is DSGVTQTPKHLITATGQRVTLRCSPRSGDLSVYWYQQSLDQGLQFLIQYYNGEERAKGNILERFSAQQFPDLHSELNLSSLELGDSALYFCASSVDSGVFFGPGTRLTVL.

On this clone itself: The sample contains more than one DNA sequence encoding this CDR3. CDR3 bases: TGTGCCAGCAGTGAAGGAGGGTACGAGCAGTACTTC. Translation: CASSEGGYEQYF. The J gene is TRBJ2-7, the V gene TRBV2; perhaps TRBD2 as D (5 bases). CDR3 length equals 12 residues. Trimming removed 1 base from V and 4 bases from J, with 5 bases in between. Germline CDR1 SNHLY, CDR2 FYNNEI. The whole variable domain, filled in from reference TRBV2 and TRBJ2-7, reads EPEVTQTPSHQVTQMGQEVILRCVPISNHLYFYWYRQILGQKVEFLVSFYNNEISEKSEIFDDQFSVERPDGSNFTLKIRSTKLEDSAMYFCASSEGGYEQYFGPGTRLTVT.

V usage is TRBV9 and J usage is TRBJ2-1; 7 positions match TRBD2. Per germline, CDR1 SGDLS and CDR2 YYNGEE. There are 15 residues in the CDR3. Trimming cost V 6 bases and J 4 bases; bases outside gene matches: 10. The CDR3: CASTSSGGGYNEQFF. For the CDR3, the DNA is TGTGCCAGCACCTCCTCCGGGGGAGGGTACAATGAGCAGTTCTTC.

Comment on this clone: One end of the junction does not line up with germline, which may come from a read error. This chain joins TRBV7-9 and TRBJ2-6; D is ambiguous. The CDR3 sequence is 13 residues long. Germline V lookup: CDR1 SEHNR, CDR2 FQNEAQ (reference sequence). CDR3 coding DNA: TGTGCCAGCACCTTATCTGGGGCCAACGTCCTGACTTTC. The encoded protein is CASTLSGANVLTF. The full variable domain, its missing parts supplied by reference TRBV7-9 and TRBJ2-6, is DTGVSQNPRHKITKRGQNVTFRCDPISEHNRLYWYRQTLGQGPEFLTYFQNEAQLEKSRLLSDRFSAERPKGSFSTLEIQRTEQGDSAMYLCASTLSGANVLTFGAGSRLTVL.

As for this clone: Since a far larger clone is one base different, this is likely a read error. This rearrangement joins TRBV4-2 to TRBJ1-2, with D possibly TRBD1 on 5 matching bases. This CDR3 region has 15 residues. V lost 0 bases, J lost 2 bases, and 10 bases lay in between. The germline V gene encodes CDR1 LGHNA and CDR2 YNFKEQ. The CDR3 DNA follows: TGTGCCAGCAGCCAAGATCCAGGACAAAACTATGGCTACACCTTC. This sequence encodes CASSQDPGQNYGYTF.

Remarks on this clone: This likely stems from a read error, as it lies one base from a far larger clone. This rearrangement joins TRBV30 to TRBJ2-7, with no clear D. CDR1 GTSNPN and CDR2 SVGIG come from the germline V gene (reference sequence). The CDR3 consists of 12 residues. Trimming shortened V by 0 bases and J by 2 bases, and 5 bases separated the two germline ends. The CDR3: CAWSVRAYEQYF. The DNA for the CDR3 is TGTGCCTGGAGTGTACGAGCCTACGAGCAGTACTTC.

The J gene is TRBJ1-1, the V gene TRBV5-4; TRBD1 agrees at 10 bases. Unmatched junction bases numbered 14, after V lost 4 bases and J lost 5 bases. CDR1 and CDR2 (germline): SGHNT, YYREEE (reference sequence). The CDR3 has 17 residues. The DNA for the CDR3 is TGTGCCAGCAGCGGGGATCAAATACGGACAGGGGGGACTGAAGCTTTCTTT. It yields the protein CASSGDQIRTGGTEAFF.

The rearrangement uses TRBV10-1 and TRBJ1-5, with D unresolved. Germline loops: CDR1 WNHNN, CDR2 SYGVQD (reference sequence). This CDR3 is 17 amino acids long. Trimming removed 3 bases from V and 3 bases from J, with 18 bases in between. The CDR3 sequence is CASSEGEHTVLNQPQHF. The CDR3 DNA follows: TGCGCCAGCAGTGAAGGAGAACACACAGTGCTCAATCAGCCCCAGCATTTT.

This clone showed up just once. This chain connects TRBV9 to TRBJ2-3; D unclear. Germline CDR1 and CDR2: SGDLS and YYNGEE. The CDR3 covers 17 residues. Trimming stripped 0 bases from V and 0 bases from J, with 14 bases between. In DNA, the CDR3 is TGTGCCAGCAGCGTAGGGCGGACGGCCCCTAGCACAGATACGCAGTATTTT. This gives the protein CASSVGRTAPSTDTQYF.

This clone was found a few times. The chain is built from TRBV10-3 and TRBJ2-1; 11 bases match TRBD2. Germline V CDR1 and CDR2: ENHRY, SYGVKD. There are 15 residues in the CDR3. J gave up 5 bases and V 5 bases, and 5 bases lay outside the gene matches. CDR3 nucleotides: TGTGCCATCAGTACTAGCGGGGGCTACAACAATGAGCAGTTCTTC. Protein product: CAISTSGGYNNEQFF.

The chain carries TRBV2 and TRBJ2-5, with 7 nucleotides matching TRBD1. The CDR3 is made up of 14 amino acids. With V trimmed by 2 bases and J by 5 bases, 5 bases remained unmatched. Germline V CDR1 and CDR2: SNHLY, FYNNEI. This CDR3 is CASSERGLEETQYF. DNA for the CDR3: TGTGCCAGCAGTGAAAGGGGGCTTGAGGAGACCCAGTACTTC. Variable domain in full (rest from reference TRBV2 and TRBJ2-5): EPEVTQTPSHQVTQMGQEVILRCVPISNHLYFYWYRQILGQKVEFLVSFYNNEISEKSEIFDDQFSVERPDGSNFTLKIRSTKLEDSAMYFCASSERGLEETQYFGPGTRLLVL.

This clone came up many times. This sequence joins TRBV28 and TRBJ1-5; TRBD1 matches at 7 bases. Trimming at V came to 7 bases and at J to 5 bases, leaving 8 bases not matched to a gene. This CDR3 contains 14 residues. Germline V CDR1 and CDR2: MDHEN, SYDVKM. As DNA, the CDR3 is TGTGCCAGCACCCTGGGAGGGGGCTATCAGCCCCAGCATTTT. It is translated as CASTLGGGYQPQHF.

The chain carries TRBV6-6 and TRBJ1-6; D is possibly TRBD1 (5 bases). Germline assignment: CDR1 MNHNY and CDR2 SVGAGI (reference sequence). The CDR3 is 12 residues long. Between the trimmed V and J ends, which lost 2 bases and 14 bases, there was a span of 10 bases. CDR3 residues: CASSYDQGTLHF. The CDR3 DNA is TGTGCCAGCAGTTACGACCAGGGAACCCTCCACTTT.

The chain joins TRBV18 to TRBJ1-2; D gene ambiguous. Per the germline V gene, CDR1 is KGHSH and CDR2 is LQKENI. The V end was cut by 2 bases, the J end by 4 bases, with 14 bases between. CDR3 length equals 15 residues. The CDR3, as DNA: TGTGCCAGCTCACCAAGGCCAGATCATAGCTATGGCTACACCTTC. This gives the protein CASSPRPDHSYGYTF. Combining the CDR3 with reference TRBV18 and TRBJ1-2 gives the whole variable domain NAGVMQNPRHLVRRRGQEARLRCSPMKGHSHVYWYRQLPEEGLKFMVYLQKENIIDESGMPKERFSAEFPKEGPSILRIQQVVRGDSAAYFCASSPRPDHSYGYTFGSGTRLTVV.

The CDR3 sequence is CASSRRGEQYF. CDR3 sequence (DNA): TGTGCCAGCAGCCGAAGGGGGGAGCAGTACTTC. The genes are TRBV6-5 and TRBJ2-7; tentatively, D is TRBD1 (6 bases). V lost 6 bases to trimming and J lost 7 bases, with 10 bases between them. The CDR3 totals 11 residues. Germline CDR1 is MNHEY and CDR2 is SVGAGI.

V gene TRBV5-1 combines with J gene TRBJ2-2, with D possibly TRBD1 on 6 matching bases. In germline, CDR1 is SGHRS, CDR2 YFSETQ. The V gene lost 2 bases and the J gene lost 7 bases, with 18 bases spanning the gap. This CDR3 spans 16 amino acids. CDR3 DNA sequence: TGCGCCAGCAGCTTCTGGCCAGGGGCGTTCGGCGGGGAGCTGTTTTTT. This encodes CASSFWPGAFGGELFF. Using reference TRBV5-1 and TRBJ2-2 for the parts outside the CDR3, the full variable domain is KAGVTQTPRYLIKTRGQQVTLSCSPISGHRSVSWYQQTPGQGLQFLFEYFSETQRNKGNFPGRFSGRQFSNSRSEMNVSTLELGDSALYLCASSFWPGAFGGELFFGEGSRLTVL.

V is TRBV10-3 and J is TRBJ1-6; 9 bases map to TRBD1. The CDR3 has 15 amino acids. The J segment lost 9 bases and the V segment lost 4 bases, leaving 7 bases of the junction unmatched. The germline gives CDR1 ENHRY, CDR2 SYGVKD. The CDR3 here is CAISGPGQGISPLHF. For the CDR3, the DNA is TGTGCCATCAGTGGGCCGGGACAGGGTATTTCACCCCTCCACTTT.

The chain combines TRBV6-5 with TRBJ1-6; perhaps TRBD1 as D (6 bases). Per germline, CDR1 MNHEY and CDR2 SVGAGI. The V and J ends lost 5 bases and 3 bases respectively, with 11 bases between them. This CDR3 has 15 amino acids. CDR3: CASSLQGYYNSPLHF. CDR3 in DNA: TGTGCCAGCAGTCTCCAGGGGTACTATAATTCACCCCTCCACTTT.

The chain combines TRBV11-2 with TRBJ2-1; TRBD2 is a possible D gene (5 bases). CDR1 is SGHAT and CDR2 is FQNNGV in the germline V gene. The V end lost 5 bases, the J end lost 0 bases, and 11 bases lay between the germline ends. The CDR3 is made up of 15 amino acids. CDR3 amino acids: CASSTSGSSYNEQFF. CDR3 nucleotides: TGTGCCAGCAGCACCAGCGGTAGCTCCTACAATGAGCAGTTCTTC.

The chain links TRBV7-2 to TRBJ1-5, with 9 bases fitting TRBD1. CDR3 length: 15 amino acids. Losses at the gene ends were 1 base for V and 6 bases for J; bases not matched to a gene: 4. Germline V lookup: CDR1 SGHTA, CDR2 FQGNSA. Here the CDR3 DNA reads TGTGCCAGCAGCTTAGACAGGGGGCCAGGTCAGCCCCAGCATTTT. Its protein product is CASSLDRGPGQPQHF.

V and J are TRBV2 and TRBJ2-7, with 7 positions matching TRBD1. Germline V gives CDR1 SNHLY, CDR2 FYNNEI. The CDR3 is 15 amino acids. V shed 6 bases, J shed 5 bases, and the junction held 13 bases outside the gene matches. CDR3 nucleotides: TGTGCCAGCAGAGCCGCACGGACAGGTGGGGACGAGCAGTACTTC. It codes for CASRAARTGGDEQYF.

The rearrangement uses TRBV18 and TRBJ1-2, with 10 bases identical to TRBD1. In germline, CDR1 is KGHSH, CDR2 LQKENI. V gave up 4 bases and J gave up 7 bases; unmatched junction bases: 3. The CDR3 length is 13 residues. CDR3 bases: TGTGCCAGCTCACAGGACAGGGGGGTTGGCTACACCTTC. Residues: CASSQDRGVGYTF.

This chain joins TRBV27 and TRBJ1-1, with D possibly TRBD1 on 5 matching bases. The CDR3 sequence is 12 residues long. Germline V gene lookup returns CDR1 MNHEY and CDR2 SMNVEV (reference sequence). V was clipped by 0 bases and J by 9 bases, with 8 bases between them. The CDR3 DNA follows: TGTGCCAGCAGTTTATCCCAGGGACAAGCTTTCTTT. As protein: CASSLSQGQAFF.